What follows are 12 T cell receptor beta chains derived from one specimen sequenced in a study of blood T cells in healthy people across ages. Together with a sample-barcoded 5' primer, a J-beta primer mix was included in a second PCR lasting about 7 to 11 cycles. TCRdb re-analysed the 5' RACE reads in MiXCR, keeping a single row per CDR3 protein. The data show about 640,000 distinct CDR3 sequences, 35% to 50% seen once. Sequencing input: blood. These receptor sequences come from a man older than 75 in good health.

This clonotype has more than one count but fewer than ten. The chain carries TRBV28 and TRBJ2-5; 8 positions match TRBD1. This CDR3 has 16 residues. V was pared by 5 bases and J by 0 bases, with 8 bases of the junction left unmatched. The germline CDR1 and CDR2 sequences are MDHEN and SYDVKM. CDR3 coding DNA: TGTGCCAGCAGTCCCCCGGGGACAGGCCACCAAGAGACCCAGTACTTC. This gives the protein CASSPPGTGHQETQYF.

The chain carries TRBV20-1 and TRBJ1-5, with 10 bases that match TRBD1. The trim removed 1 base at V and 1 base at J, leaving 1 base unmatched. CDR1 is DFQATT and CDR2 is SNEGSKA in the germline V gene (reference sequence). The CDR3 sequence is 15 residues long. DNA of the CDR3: TGCAGTGCTAGAGGGACAGGGGGAAGCAATCAGCCCCAGCATTTT. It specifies CSARGTGGSNQPQHF.

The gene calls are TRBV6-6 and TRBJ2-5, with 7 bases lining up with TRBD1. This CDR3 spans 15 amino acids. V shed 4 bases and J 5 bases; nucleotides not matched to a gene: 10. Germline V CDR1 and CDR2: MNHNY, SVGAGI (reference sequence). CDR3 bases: TGTGCCAGCAGTTTCCCACAGGGGCAGGGGGAGACCCAGTACTTC. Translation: CASSFPQGQGETQYF.

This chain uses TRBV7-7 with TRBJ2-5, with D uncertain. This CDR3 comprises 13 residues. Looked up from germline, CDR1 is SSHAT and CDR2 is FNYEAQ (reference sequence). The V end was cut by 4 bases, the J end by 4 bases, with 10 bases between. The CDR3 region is CASSSPALETQYF. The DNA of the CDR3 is TGTGCCAGCAGCTCCCCAGCCTTAGAGACCCAGTACTTC.

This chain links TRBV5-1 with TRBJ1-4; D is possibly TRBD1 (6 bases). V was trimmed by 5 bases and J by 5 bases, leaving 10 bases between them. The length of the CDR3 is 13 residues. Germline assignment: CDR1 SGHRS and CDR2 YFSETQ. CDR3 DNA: TGCGCCAGCAGACACGACAGGAATGAAAAACTGTTTTTT. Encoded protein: CASRHDRNEKLFF.

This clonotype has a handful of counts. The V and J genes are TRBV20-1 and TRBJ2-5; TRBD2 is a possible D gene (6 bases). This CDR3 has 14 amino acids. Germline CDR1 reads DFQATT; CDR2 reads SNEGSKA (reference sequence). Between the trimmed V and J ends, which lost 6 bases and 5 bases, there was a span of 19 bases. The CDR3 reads CSASGSGSPETQYF. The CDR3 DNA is TGCAGTGCCTCCGGTAGCGGTTCCCCGGAGACCCAGTACTTC.

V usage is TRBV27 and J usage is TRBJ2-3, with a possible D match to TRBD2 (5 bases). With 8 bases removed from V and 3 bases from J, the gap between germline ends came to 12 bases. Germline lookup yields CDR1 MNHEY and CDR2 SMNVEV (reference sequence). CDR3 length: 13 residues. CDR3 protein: CASRKLVTDTQYF. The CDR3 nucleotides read TGTGCCAGCCGAAAACTAGTAACAGATACGCAGTATTTT.

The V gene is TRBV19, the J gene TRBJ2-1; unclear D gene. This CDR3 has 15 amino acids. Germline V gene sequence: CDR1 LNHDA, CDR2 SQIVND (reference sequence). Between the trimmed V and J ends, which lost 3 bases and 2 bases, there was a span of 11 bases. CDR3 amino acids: CASSMLVAPYNEQFF. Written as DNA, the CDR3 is TGTGCCAGTAGTATGTTGGTAGCTCCCTACAATGAGCAGTTCTTC.

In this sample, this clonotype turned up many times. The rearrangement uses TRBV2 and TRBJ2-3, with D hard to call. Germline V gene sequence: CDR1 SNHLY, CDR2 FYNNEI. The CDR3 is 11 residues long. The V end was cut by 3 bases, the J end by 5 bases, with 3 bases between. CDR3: CASSEEDTQYF. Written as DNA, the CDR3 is TGTGCCAGCAGTGAGGAAGATACGCAGTATTTT.

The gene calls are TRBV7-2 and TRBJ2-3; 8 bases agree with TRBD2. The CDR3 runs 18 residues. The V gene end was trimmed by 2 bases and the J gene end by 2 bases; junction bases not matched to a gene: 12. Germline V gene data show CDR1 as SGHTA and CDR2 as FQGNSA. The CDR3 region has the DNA TGTGCCAGCAGCTTAAGCATCGAGGTTAGCGGGATCACAGATACGCAGTATTTT. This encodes CASSLSIEVSGITDTQYF.

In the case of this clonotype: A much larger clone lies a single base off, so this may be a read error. Here the CDR3 DNA reads TGTGCCAGCACCCGGTCTTGGGACATGGTCTACGAGCAGTACTTC. Encoded protein: CASTRSWDMVYEQYF. The chain employs TRBV6-2 or TRBV6-3 and TRBJ2-7; perhaps TRBD1 as D (6 bases). Germline V gene data show CDR1 as MNHEY and CDR2 as SVGEGT. V gave up 7 bases and J gave up 3 bases, with 19 bases separating them. This CDR3 is built from 15 residues.

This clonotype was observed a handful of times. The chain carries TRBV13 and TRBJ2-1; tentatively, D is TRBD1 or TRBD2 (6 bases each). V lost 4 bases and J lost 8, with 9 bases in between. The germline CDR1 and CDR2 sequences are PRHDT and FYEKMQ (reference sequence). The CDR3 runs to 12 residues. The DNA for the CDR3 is TGTGCCAGCAGCTGGGGGGCACATGAGCAGTTCTTC. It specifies CASSWGAHEQFF.